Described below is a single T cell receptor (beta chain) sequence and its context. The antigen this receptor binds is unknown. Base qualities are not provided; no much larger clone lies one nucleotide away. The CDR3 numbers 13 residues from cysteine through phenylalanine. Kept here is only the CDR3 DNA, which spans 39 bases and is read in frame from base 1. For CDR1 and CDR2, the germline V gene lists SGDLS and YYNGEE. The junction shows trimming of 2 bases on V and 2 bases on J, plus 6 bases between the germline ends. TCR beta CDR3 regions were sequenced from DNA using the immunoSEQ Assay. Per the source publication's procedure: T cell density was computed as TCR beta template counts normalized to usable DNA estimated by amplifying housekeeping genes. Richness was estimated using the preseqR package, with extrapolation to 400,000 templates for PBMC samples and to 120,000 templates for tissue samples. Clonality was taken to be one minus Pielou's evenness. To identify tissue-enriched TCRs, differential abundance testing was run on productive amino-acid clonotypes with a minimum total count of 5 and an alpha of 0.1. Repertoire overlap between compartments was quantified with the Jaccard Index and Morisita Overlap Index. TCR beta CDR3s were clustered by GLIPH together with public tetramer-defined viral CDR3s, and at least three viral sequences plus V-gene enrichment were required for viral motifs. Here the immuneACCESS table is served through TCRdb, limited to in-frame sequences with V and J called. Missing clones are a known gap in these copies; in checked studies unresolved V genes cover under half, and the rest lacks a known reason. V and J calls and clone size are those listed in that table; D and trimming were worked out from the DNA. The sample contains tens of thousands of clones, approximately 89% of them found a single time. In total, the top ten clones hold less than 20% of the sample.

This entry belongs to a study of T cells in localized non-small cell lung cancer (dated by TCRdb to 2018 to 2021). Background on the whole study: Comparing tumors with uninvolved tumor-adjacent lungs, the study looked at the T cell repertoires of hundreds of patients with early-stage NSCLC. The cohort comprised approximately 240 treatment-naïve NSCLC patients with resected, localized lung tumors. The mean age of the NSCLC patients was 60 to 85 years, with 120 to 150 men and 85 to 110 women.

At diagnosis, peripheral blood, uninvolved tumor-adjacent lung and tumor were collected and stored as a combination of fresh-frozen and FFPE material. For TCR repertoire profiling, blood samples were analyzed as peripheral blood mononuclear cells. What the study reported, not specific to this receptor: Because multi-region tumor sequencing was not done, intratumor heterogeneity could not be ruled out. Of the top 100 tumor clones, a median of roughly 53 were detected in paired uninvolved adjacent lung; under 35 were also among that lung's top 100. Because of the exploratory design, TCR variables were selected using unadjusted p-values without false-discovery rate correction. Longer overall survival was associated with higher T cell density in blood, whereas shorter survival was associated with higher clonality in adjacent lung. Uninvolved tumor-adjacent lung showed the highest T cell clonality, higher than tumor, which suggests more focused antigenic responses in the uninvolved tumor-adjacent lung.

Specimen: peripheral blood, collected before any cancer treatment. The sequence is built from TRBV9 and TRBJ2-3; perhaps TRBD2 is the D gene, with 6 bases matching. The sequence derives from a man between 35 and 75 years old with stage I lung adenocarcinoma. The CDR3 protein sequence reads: CASSVDYTDTQYF. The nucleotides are TGTGCCAGCAGCGTGGACTACACAGATACGCAGTATTTT.